Listed below are T cell receptor beta chains from one sample, sequenced in a study of shared clonotypes between healthy human individuals. Profiled with immunoSEQ multiplex PCR; TCRdb holds only in-frame clones, not every one. In the table there are roughly 2,000,000 clones, 93% of which are singletons. The source material was naive CD8+ T cells from PBMCs. Receptors originate from a man aged 18 to 29 in good health. Some clones in this sample may be carry-over from other donors' samples. Each CDR3 is given with its conserved first and last residue. The D gene is left open where the match is weak. Some rows mark clone size as missing; the rest say once, few, many or name a class of expanded clone.

.	TRBV28	.	TRBJ1-2	CASSLARGWGYTF	TGTGCCAGCAGTTTGGCGAGGGGCTGGGGCTACACCTTC
TRBD1	TRBV28	.	TRBJ2-2	CASRRQGRTGELFF	TGTGCCAGCAGAAGACAGGGGCGCACCGGGGAGCTGTTTTTT
.	TRBV5-1	.	TRBJ1-2	CASSLQVLPQASNYGYTF	TGCGCCAGCAGCTTGCAGGTACTGCCGCAAGCTTCAAACTATGGCTACACCTTC
.	TRBV4-1	few	TRBJ1-3	CASSQPYRDHSGNTIYF	TGCGCCAGCAGCCAGCCCTACAGGGACCACTCTGGAAACACCATATATTTT
TRBD1	TRBV19	few	TRBJ1-1	CASTPRAGGITEAFF	TGTGCCAGTACCCCTAGGGCAGGGGGCATCACTGAAGCTTTCTTT
.	TRBV4-1	.	TRBJ2-2	CASSQAFQRYTGELFF	TGCGCCAGCAGCCAAGCGTTCCAGAGGTATACCGGGGAGCTGTTTTTT
.	TRBV28	.	TRBJ1-1	CASTSRGSEAFF	TGTGCCAGCACCTCCAGGGGCAGCGAAGCTTTCTTT
TRBD1	TRBV10-2	.	TRBJ2-7	CASSEDGTGWYEQYF	TGCGCCAGCAGTGAGGATGGGACAGGGTGGTACGAGCAGTACTTC
.	TRBV27	.	TRBJ2-2	CASSTWGRPGELFF	TGTGCCAGCAGTACATGGGGGCGCCCCGGGGAGCTGTTTTTT
.	TRBV7-9	.	TRBJ2-2	CASSSPRASGTGELFF	TGTGCCAGCAGCTCCCCACGGGCCTCGGGCACCGGGGAGCTGTTTTTT
.	TRBV5-1	.	TRBJ2-5	CASSLEAADQETQYF	TGCGCCAGCAGCTTGGAGGCAGCCGACCAAGAGACCCAGTACTTC
TRBD2	TRBV6-4	once	TRBJ2-1	CASSRLAGGYNEQFF	TGTGCCAGCAGCCGACTAGCGGGAGGGTACAATGAGCAGTTCTTC
.	TRBV5-1	.	TRBJ2-7	CASSYTGTIYEQYF	TGCGCCAGCAGCTACACCGGGACCATTTACGAGCAGTACTTC
.	TRBV4-1	.	TRBJ1-1	CASSQGGPSVFAFF	TGCGCCAGCAGCCAAGGGGGCCCATCCGTCTTCGCTTTCTTT
TRBD1	TRBV6-1	.	TRBJ2-3	CASSERTGGPDTQYF	TGTGCCAGCAGTGAAAGGACAGGGGGCCCAGATACGCAGTATTTT
.	TRBV27	.	TRBJ2-1	CASSLRASAYEQFF	TGTGCCAGCAGTTTAAGGGCTTCAGCGTATGAGCAGTTCTTC
.	TRBV27	.	TRBJ1-2	CASSLNGGIYGYTF	TGTGCCAGCAGTTTAAACGGGGGGATCTATGGCTACACCTTC
.	TRBV9	.	TRBJ2-2	CASSVGPSGTGELFF	TGTGCCAGCAGCGTAGGCCCCTCGGGCACCGGGGAGCTGTTTTTT
.	TRBV5-6	.	TRBJ2-5	CASSSVTSLKTQYF	TGTGCCAGCAGCTCCGTGACTAGTCTAAAGACCCAGTACTTC
.	TRBV27	few	TRBJ1-5	CASSLSGGLSNQPQHF	TGTGCCAGCAGTTTATCGGGAGGGCTTAGCAATCAGCCCCAGCATTTT
.	TRBV2	once	TRBJ2-1	CASSEWGSSYNEQFF	TGTGCCAGCAGTGAGTGGGGGAGCTCCTACAATGAGCAGTTCTTC
.	TRBV18	.	TRBJ1-5	CASSPTTPGPQHF	TGTGCCAGCTCACCGACAACCCCCGGGCCCCAGCATTTT
.	TRBV7-6	.	TRBJ2-7	CASSLAPDSQTYEQYF	TGTGCCAGCAGCTTAGCTCCCGACAGCCAGACCTACGAGCAGTACTTC
.	TRBV7-6	.	TRBJ2-7	CASSSGTGEQYF	TGTGCCAGCAGCTCCGGGACGGGCGAGCAGTACTTC
TRBD1	TRBV7-2	.	TRBJ2-7	CASSPRTGTSYEQYF	TGTGCCAGCAGCCCCCGGACAGGGACGTCCTACGAGCAGTACTTC
.	TRBV11-3	.	TRBJ2-5	CASSLSPGETQYF	TGTGCCAGCAGCTTATCTCCGGGAGAGACCCAGTACTTC
.	TRBV2	once	TRBJ2-7	CASSEPRVVGGRAGEQYF	TGTGCCAGCAGTGAGCCCCGCGTTGTAGGGGGCCGAGCGGGCGAGCAGTACTTC
TRBD2	TRBV7-2	.	TRBJ2-5	CASSSTSGDWETQYF	TGTGCCAGCAGCTCGACTAGCGGGGATTGGGAGACCCAGTACTTC
.	TRBV11-2	.	TRBJ2-2	CASSLAFGERKSTGELFF	TGTGCCAGCAGCTTAGCTTTCGGAGAGCGTAAGAGTACCGGGGAGCTGTTTTTT
.	TRBV19	few	TRBJ2-5	CASSMVTWETQYF	TGTGCCAGTAGTATGGTGACATGGGAGACCCAGTACTTC
.	TRBV23-1	.	TRBJ2-1	CASSQARDFSKSSYNEQFF	TGCGCCAGCAGTCAGGCCAGGGATTTCTCCAAGTCCTCCTACAATGAGCAGTTCTTC
.	TRBV9	.	TRBJ2-6	CASSVRQGRVGANVLTF	TGTGCCAGCAGCGTCCGTCAGGGGAGGGTTGGGGCCAACGTCCTGACTTTC
TRBD2	TRBV5-1	.	TRBJ2-1	CASSLARREGINEQFF	TGCGCCAGCAGCTTGGCGAGGCGGGAGGGGATAAATGAGCAGTTCTTC
.	TRBV7-6	.	TRBJ2-7	CASSSSPRRNYEQYF	TGTGCCAGCAGCTCCTCTCCGCGGAGGAACTACGAGCAGTACTTC
TRBD1	TRBV9	once	TRBJ1-1	CASSETGGGGTEAFF	TGTGCCAGCAGCGAGACAGGGGGAGGGGGCACTGAAGCTTTCTTT
.	TRBV5-4	.	TRBJ1-1	CASSGAGTEAFF	TGTGCCAGCAGCGGCGCAGGGACTGAAGCTTTCTTT
.	TRBV9	.	TRBJ2-2	CASSVEYGGLDTGELFF	TGTGCCAGCAGCGTAGAATATGGGGGATTGGACACCGGGGAGCTGTTTTTT
.	TRBV4-1	.	TRBJ2-4	CASSPDAKWDIQYF	TGCGCCAGCAGCCCTGATGCTAAATGGGACATTCAGTACTTC
TRBD2	TRBV7-8	.	TRBJ2-4	CASSFPSGTSDKNIQYF	TGTGCCAGCAGCTTCCCTTCCGGGACTAGCGATAAAAACATTCAGTACTTC
.	TRBV29-1	once	TRBJ2-3	CSVERTVIGGRDRTDTQYF	TGCAGCGTTGAAAGGACAGTAATCGGGGGACGGGACCGCACAGATACGCAGTATTTT
.	TRBV9	.	TRBJ1-2	CASSVAVGGADGYTF	TGTGCCAGCAGCGTAGCCGTCGGGGGCGCGGATGGCTACACCTTC
.	TRBV4-3	.	TRBJ2-5	CASSQGTPWTQYF	TGCGCCAGCAGCCAGGGGACTCCCTGGACCCAGTACTTC
.	TRBV27	.	TRBJ1-1	CASSSSRDTNTEAFF	TGTGCCAGCAGCTCGTCCCGGGACACTAACACTGAAGCTTTCTTT
.	TRBV28	.	TRBJ1-5	CASSLNLRQPQHF	TGTGCCAGCAGTTTAAATCTGCGGCAGCCCCAGCATTTT
.	TRBV11-2	.	TRBJ1-5	CASSLSGVVVQPQHF	TGTGCCAGCAGCTTATCGGGGGTTGTAGTTCAGCCCCAGCATTTT
.	TRBV5-4	.	TRBJ2-7	CASSLKTGEQYF	TGTGCCAGCAGCTTGAAAACGGGCGAGCAGTACTTC
TRBD2	TRBV7-7	.	TRBJ2-7	CASSYGLAGVDEQYF	TGTGCCAGCAGCTATGGACTAGCGGGAGTGGACGAGCAGTACTTC
.	TRBV11-3	.	TRBJ2-1	CASSLDVGAPSNEQFF	TGTGCCAGCAGCTTAGACGTTGGGGCTCCATCCAATGAGCAGTTCTTC
.	TRBV28	.	TRBJ2-7	CASSPRRSLSSYEQYF	TGTGCCAGCAGTCCCCGGAGATCCCTGAGCTCCTACGAGCAGTACTTC
.	TRBV11-2	.	TRBJ2-7	CASSLDRFSAVSSYEQYF	TGTGCCAGCAGCTTAGATAGGTTTTCGGCAGTAAGCTCCTACGAGCAGTACTTC
.	TRBV9	.	TRBJ1-1	CASSAGNPTEAFF	TGTGCCAGCAGCGCAGGGAATCCCACTGAAGCTTTCTTT
TRBD1	TRBV19	.	TRBJ2-1	CASSRQGANEQFF	TGTGCCAGTAGCCGACAGGGGGCGAATGAGCAGTTCTTC
TRBD2	TRBV10-1	.	TRBJ2-3	CASSDGGDTQYF	TGCGCCAGCAGTGACGGGGGGGATACGCAGTATTTT
TRBD1	TRBV4-3	.	TRBJ2-2	CASSPERDRGTGELFF	TGCGCCAGCAGCCCTGAGAGAGACAGGGGGACCGGGGAGCTGTTTTTT
.	TRBV6-6	.	TRBJ2-5	CASSYSPYQETQYF	TGTGCCAGCAGTTACTCGCCCTACCAAGAGACCCAGTACTTC